This T cell receptor (beta chain) came from a study of beta chain features in type 1 diabetes. In the study overall: The study examined 107,917,701 sorted cells across all samples.

The investigators reverse transcribed all of the isolated RNA, so they sequenced expressed TCRB transcripts. The table came from immunoSEQ multiplex PCR; TCRdb's copy has only in-frame clones and leaves some out. The repertoire holds approximately 600,000 clones, approximately 13% seen once, with around 0.12% in the top ten. Researchers reported sorting CD4+ naive, central memory, regulatory and stem cell-like memory cells via CD45RO/CCR7/CD25/CD127/CD95/CD27. The CDR3 runs to 15 residues. Germline V gene lookup returns CDR1 MGHDK and CDR2 SYGVNS. V lost 5 bases and J 0 bases, leaving 8 bases between the germline ends. This clone came up a few times. Its antigen is as yet unknown. Study results and caveats: A moderate, significant TCRB CDR3 shortening appeared in type 1 diabetes across four CD4+ subsets. Healthy donors had naive, central memory and Treg TCRB repertoires that appeared less similar than those seen among patients.

The sequencing input was naive CD4+ T cells from blood. The chain combines TRBV25-1 with TRBJ2-6; D unresolved. The sequence was obtained from a man under 40 with type 1 diabetes. This chain's CDR3 is CASSSHGSGANVLTF. CDR3 sequence (DNA): TGTGCCAGCAGTTCCCACGGCTCTGGGGCCAACGTCCTGACTTTC.